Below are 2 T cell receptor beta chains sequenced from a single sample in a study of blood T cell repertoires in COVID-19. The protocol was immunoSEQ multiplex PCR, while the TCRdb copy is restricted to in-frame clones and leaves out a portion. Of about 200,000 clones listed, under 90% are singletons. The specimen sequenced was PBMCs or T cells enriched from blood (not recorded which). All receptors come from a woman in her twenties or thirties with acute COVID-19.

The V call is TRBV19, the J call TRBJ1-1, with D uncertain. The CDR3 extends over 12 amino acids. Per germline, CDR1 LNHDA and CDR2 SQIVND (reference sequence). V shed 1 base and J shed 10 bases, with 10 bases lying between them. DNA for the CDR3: TGTGCCAGTAGTATAGGAGGGTACGGAGCTTTCTTT. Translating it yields CASSIGGYGAFF. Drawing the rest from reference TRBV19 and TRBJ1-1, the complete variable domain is DGGITQSPKYLFRKEGQNVTLSCEQNLNHDAMYWYRQDPGQGLRLIYYSQIVNDFQKGDIAEGYSVSREKKESFPLTVTSAQKNPTAFYLCASSIGGYGAFFGQGTRLTVV.

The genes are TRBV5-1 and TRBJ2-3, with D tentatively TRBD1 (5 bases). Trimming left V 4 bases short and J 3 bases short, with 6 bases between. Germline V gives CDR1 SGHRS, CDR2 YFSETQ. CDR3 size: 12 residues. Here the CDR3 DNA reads TGCGCCAGCAGCGGGGCAACAGATACGCAGTATTTT. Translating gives CASSGATDTQYF.